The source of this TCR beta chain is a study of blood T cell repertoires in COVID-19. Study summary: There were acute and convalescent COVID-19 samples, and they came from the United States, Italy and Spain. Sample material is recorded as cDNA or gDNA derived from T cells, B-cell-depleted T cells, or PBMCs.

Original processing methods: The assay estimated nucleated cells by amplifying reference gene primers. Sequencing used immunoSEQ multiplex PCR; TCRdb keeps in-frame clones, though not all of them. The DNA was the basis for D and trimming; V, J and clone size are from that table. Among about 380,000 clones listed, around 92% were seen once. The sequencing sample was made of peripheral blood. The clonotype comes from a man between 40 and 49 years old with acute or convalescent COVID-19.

CDR3 sequence (DNA): TGTGCCAGCAGTGAAATTGGGACAGCTACTAACTATGGCTACACCTTC. It codes for CASSEIGTATNYGYTF. V usage is TRBV6-1 and J usage is TRBJ1-2; 7 bases map to TRBD1. The CDR3 is 16 amino acids. The germline CDR1 and CDR2 sequences are MNHNS and SASEGT. The V segment lost 2 bases and the J segment 0 bases; nucleotides outside the gene matches: 6.